The 26 T cell receptor beta chains in this list originate from one sample, sequenced in a study of Tregs in tolerant kidney transplant recipients. Generated by immunoSEQ multiplex PCR, the TCRdb table keeps only in-frame clones and is missing some. The sample carries 120,000 or so clones, almost 95% recorded once. The source material was CD4+ T cells from blood. Every receptor here comes from a human donor in good health.

The gene calls are TRBV5-5 and TRBJ2-3; 7 positions agree with TRBD1. V lost 4 bases and J lost 1; bases outside the gene matches: 3. The CDR3 loop spans 14 amino acids. Germline V gives CDR1 SGHKS, CDR2 YYEKEE (reference sequence). CDR3 nucleotide sequence: TGTGCCAGCAGCCCAGGGACAGGCACAGATACGCAGTATTTT. Translated: CASSPGTGTDTQYF.

J is TRBJ1-5 and V is TRBV7-6, with 8 bases fitting TRBD1. The length of the CDR3 is 14 residues. V gave up 1 base and J gave up 10 bases; unmatched junction bases: 6. CDR1 and CDR2 from the germline V gene are SGHVS and FNYEAQ. The CDR3 spells CASSLEQGGGPQHF. Written as DNA, the CDR3 is TGTGCCAGCAGCTTAGAACAGGGGGGAGGCCCCCAGCATTTT.

The gene calls are TRBV5-1 and TRBJ2-6; 9 nucleotides line up with TRBD2. Looked up from germline, CDR1 is SGHRS and CDR2 is YFSETQ. Trimming removed 0 bases from V and 3 bases from J; junction bases left unmatched: 7. The CDR3 covers 18 residues. The CDR3 loop is CASSLGGTSLHGANVLTF. As DNA, the CDR3 is TGCGCCAGCAGCTTGGGCGGGACTAGCCTGCATGGGGCCAACGTCCTGACTTTC.

This chain joins TRBV6-5 and TRBJ1-1; D not certain. Per germline, CDR1 MNHEY and CDR2 SVGAGI. The CDR3 loop spans 14 amino acids. Trimming pared 6 bases from V and 1 base from J, leaving 12 bases between. In nucleotides, the CDR3 is TGTGCCAGCAGGTCGGGATCAGGGAACACTGAAGCTTTCTTT. It specifies CASRSGSGNTEAFF.

The gene calls are TRBV5-1 and TRBJ1-2; TRBD1 aligns across 11 bases. V gave up 7 bases and J gave up 7 bases; unmatched junction bases: 15. CDR3 length: 16 residues. Germline V CDR1 and CDR2: SGHRS, YFSETQ. The CDR3 DNA reads TGCGCCAGCTCAGGCTTACCCGGACAGGGGGCGGGTGGCTACACCTTC. Amino acid sequence: CASSGLPGQGAGGYTF.

V gene TRBV6-6 combines with J gene TRBJ2-1; 8 nucleotides agree with TRBD2. Trimming removed 4 bases from V and 7 bases from J; junction bases left unmatched: 6. The CDR3 totals 14 residues. CDR1 and CDR2 from the germline V gene are MNHNY and SVGAGI (reference sequence). The CDR3 sequence is CASSFPGGANEQFF. The CDR3 DNA is TGTGCCAGCAGTTTCCCGGGGGGGGCTAATGAGCAGTTCTTC.

The chain combines TRBV9 with TRBJ2-5; tentatively, D is TRBD1 (6 bases). Trimming cost V 1 base and J 3 bases, with 10 bases left between them. CDR3 length: 14 amino acids. CDR1 and CDR2 from the germline V gene are SGDLS and YYNGEE. The CDR3 protein is CASSVQGYEETQYF. The CDR3, as DNA: TGTGCCAGCAGCGTACAGGGGTACGAAGAGACCCAGTACTTC.

The V and J genes are TRBV5-4 and TRBJ2-7, with 8 bases that match TRBD2. Germline-derived CDR1 and CDR2 are SGHNT and YYREEE (reference sequence). V lost 2 bases, J lost 5 bases, and 6 bases stayed unmatched. The CDR3 is made up of 14 amino acids. The CDR3 DNA reads TGTGCCAGCAGCTTTAGCGGGAAGTTCCACGAGCAGTACTTC. It codes for CASSFSGKFHEQYF.

This clone showed up just once. This rearrangement joins TRBV5-1 to TRBJ2-7; a possible D gene is TRBD2 (6 bases). CDR1 and CDR2 (germline): SGHRS, YFSETQ. CDR3 size: 15 residues. The V end was cut by 2 bases, the J end by 1 base, with 13 bases between. The CDR3 sequence: CASSFGGVASYEQYF. The CDR3, as DNA: TGCGCCAGCAGCTTCGGCGGGGTAGCGTCCTACGAGCAGTACTTC.

The J gene is TRBJ2-1, the V gene TRBV6-5; D unresolved. This CDR3 has 14 residues. V was shortened by 3 bases and J by 0 bases, with 6 bases between the two germline ends. Germline values: CDR1 MNHEY, CDR2 SVGAGI. The CDR3 nucleotides are TGTGCCAGCAGTTATGAGAGCTCCTACAATGAGCAGTTCTTC. This gives the protein CASSYESSYNEQFF.

This clone was detected only once. The chain carries TRBV2 and TRBJ2-7, with D maybe TRBD2 (6 bases). Germline V gene data show CDR1 as SNHLY and CDR2 as FYNNEI. V shed 3 bases and J shed 3 bases, with 12 bases lying between them. CDR3 length: 14 residues. The CDR3: CASSERRELYEQYF. For the CDR3, the DNA is TGTGCCAGCAGTGAGAGGAGGGAGCTCTACGAGCAGTACTTC.

CDR3 sequence: CASSVYSGPNTEAFF. The CDR3 bases are TGTGCCAGCAGCGTCTACTCCGGCCCCAACACTGAAGCTTTCTTT. The V call is TRBV9, the J call TRBJ1-1; D gene ambiguous. CDR1 is SGDLS and CDR2 is YYNGEE in the germline V gene. Trimming pared 2 bases from V and 2 bases from J, leaving 13 bases between. The CDR3 is made up of 15 amino acids.

This chain uses TRBV5-1 with TRBJ2-1; TRBD2 matches at 10 bases. CDR1 is SGHRS, CDR2 YFSETQ, per germline. This CDR3 has 14 residues. V lost 0 bases to trimming and J lost 9 bases; unmatched junction nucleotides: 3. As DNA, the CDR3 is TGCGCCAGCAGCTTGGGACTAGCGGGTACTGAGCAGTTCTTC. Translating gives CASSLGLAGTEQFF. Supplemented by reference TRBV5-1 and TRBJ2-1, the full variable domain reads KAGVTQTPRYLIKTRGQQVTLSCSPISGHRSVSWYQQTPGQGLQFLFEYFSETQRNKGNFPGRFSGRQFSNSRSEMNVSTLELGDSALYLCASSLGLAGTEQFFGPGTRLTVL.

The V and J genes are TRBV4-1 and TRBJ2-5, with unresolved D. The V gene's germline CDR1 is MGHRA and CDR2 YSYEKL. The length of the CDR3 is 16 residues. Deletions cut 1 base from V and 1 base from J, with 13 bases between. The CDR3 reads CASSQVFFSVQETQYF. DNA of the CDR3: TGCGCCAGCAGCCAAGTGTTTTTTTCCGTCCAAGAGACCCAGTACTTC.

The gene calls are TRBV9 and TRBJ2-1; 10 bases map to TRBD2. Trimming took 4 bases from V and 2 from J; bases not matched to a gene: 3. CDR3 length: 15 residues. The germline V gene has CDR1 SGDLS and CDR2 YYNGEE. The CDR3 protein is CASSPGLAAYNEQFF. CDR3 DNA: TGTGCCAGCAGCCCCGGACTAGCGGCCTACAATGAGCAGTTCTTC.

The genes are TRBV6-1 and TRBJ2-2; D unresolved. The CDR3 length is 13 residues. Germline CDR1 MNHNS, CDR2 SASEGT. Trimming stripped 4 bases from V and 0 bases from J, with 3 bases between. CDR3 amino acids: CASSVSNTGELFF. The CDR3, as DNA: TGTGCCAGCAGTGTTTCGAACACCGGGGAGCTGTTTTTT.

The chain recombines TRBV16 with TRBJ1-5; 10 nucleotides agree with TRBD1. This CDR3 spans 17 amino acids. The V gene end was trimmed by 3 bases and the J gene end by 1 base; junction bases not matched to a gene: 6. Germline V gene sequence: CDR1 KGHSY, CDR2 FQNENV. The CDR3 is CASSHAGTGESNQPQHF. CDR3 nucleotide sequence: TGTGCCAGCAGCCACGCCGGGACAGGGGAAAGCAATCAGCCCCAGCATTTT.

V and J are TRBV28 and TRBJ1-4; D unclear. With 1 base removed from V and 8 bases from J, the gap between germline ends came to 11 bases. This CDR3 region has 14 residues. Per germline, CDR1 MDHEN and CDR2 SYDVKM. The CDR3: CASSLSVIGEKLFF. CDR3 nucleotides: TGTGCCAGCAGTTTATCCGTGATAGGGGAAAAACTGTTTTTT.

The J gene is TRBJ2-7, the V gene TRBV18; D possibly matches TRBD1 or TRBD2 (5 bases each). The length of the CDR3 is 13 residues. Germline CDR1 and CDR2: KGHSH and LQKENI. Between the trimmed V and J ends, which lost 3 bases and 6 bases, there was a span of 12 bases. CDR3: CASSPLRDREQYF. For the CDR3, the DNA is TGTGCCAGCTCACCCCTCCGGGACCGCGAGCAGTACTTC.

The gene calls are TRBV7-6 and TRBJ2-5; D uncertain. The CDR3 is 12 residues long. Per germline, CDR1 SGHVS and CDR2 FNYEAQ. The germline V and J ends were trimmed by 3 bases and 2 bases, with 4 bases remaining between them. CDR3 sequence reads: CASSFRQETQYF. The CDR3 coding sequence is TGTGCCAGCAGCTTTCGTCAAGAGACCCAGTACTTC.

The chain is built from TRBV7-3 and TRBJ1-1, with TRBD1 as a possible D gene (6 bases). Germline values: CDR1 SGHTA, CDR2 FQGTGA. The CDR3 is 14 residues long. V dropped 2 bases and J dropped 1 base, with 8 bases sitting between them. CDR3 coding DNA: TGTGCCAGCAGCTTATCGACAGGGAACACTGAAGCTTTCTTT. Translating it yields CASSLSTGNTEAFF.

The chain carries TRBV18 and TRBJ1-6; unclear D gene. The CDR3 sequence is 15 residues long. Germline CDR1 KGHSH, CDR2 LQKENI. The ends were cut back, 6 bases at V and 7 bases at J, with 16 bases in the middle. The CDR3 nucleotides read TGTGCCAGCTCCCGAAACGAGATTGAAAATTCACCCCTCCACTTT. As protein: CASSRNEIENSPLHF.

Only one count was recorded for this clone. This chain connects TRBV6-6 to TRBJ1-2, with D possibly being TRBD1 (5 bases). This CDR3 is built from 11 residues. In germline, CDR1 is MNHNY, CDR2 SVGAGI (reference sequence). V was clipped by 5 bases and J by 8 bases, with 9 bases between them. The CDR3 spells CASSAGWGYTF. In DNA form, the CDR3 reads TGTGCCAGCAGTGCAGGGTGGGGCTACACCTTC.

The CDR3 sequence: CASSDKNLDQPQHF. Written as DNA, the CDR3 is TGTGCCAGCAGTGATAAGAATTTGGATCAGCCCCAGCATTTT. The chain carries TRBV2 and TRBJ1-5, with D hard to call. Germline V CDR1 and CDR2: SNHLY, FYNNEI. V lost 3 bases, J lost 5 bases, and 11 bases lay in between. This CDR3 spans 14 amino acids.

The chain carries TRBV6-1 and TRBJ2-1; 7 positions agree with TRBD1. The CDR3 has 11 residues. V trimming: 4 bases; J trimming: 12 bases; junction bases outside the gene matches: 3. Germline CDR1 is MNHNS and CDR2 is SASEGT. The DNA for the CDR3 is TGTGCCAGCAGTGTGAGGACAGGGCAGTTCTTC. It encodes CASSVRTGQFF.

The chain carries TRBV5-1 and TRBJ2-2; possible D gene TRBD1, 5 bases. Germline V CDR1 and CDR2: SGHRS, YFSETQ. Trimming left V 0 bases short and J 6 bases short, with 12 bases between. There are 15 residues in the CDR3. The CDR3 DNA sequence: TGCGCCAGCAGCTTGGTTCAGGGCGGCGCCGGGGAGCTGTTTTTT. It yields the protein CASSLVQGGAGELFF.